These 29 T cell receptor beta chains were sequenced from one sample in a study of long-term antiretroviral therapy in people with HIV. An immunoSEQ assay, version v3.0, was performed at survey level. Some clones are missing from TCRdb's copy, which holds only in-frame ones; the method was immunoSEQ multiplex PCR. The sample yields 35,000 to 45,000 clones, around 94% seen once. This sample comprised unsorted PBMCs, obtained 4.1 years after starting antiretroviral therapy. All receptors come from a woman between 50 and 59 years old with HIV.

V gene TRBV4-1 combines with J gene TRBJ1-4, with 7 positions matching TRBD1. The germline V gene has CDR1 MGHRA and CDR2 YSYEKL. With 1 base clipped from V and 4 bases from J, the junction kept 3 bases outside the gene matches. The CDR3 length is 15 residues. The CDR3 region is CASSQVTGFNEKLFF. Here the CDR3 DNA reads TGCGCCAGCAGCCAAGTGACAGGGTTTAATGAAAAACTGTTTTTT.

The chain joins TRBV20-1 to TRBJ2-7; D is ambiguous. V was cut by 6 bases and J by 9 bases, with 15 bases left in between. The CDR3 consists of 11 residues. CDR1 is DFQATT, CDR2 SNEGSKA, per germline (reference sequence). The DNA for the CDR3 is TGCAGTGCCCCCTCAGGAACGGGGCAGTACTTC. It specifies CSAPSGTGQYF.

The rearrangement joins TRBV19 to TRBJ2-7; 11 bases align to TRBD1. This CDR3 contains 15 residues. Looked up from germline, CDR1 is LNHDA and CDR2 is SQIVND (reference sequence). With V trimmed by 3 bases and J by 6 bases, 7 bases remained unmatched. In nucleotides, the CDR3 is TGTGCCAGTAGTATGTTTGGACAGGGGGCTCTCGAGCAGTACTTC. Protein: CASSMFGQGALEQYF. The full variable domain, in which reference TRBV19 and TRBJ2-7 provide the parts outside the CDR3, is DGGITQSPKYLFRKEGQNVTLSCEQNLNHDAMYWYRQDPGQGLRLIYYSQIVNDFQKGDIAEGYSVSREKKESFPLTVTSAQKNPTAFYLCASSMFGQGALEQYFGPGTRLTVT.

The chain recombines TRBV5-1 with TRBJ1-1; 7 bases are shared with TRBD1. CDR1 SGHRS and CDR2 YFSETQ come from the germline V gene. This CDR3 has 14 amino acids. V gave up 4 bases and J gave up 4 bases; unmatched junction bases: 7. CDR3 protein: CASSPRQGSTEAFF. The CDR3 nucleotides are TGCGCCAGCAGCCCAAGACAGGGTTCCACTGAAGCTTTCTTT.

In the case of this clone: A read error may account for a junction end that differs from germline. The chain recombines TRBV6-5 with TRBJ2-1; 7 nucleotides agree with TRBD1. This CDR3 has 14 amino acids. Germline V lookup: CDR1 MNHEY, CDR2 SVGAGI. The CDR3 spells CVSSRRQGRNEQFF. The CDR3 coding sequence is TGTGTCAGCAGTCGCCGACAGGGAAGGAATGAGCAGTTCTTC.

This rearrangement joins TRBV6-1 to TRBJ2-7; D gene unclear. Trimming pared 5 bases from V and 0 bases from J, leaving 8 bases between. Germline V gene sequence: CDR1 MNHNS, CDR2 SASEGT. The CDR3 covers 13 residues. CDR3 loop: CASSKESSYEQYF. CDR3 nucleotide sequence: TGTGCCAGCAGTAAAGAGTCCTCCTACGAGCAGTACTTC.

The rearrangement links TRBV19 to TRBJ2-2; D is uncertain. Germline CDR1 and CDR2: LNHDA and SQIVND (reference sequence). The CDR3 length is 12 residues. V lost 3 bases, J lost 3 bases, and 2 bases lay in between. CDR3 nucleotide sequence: TGTGCCAGTAGTATCTACACCGGGGAGCTGTTTTTT. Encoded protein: CASSIYTGELFF.

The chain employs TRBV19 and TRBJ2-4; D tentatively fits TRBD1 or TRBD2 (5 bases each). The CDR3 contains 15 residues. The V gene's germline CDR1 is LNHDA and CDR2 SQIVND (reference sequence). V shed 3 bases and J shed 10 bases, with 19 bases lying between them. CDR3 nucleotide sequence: TGTGCCAGTAGTATCACTGGGGGTACCACTCGGATTCAGTACTTC. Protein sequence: CASSITGGTTRIQYF.

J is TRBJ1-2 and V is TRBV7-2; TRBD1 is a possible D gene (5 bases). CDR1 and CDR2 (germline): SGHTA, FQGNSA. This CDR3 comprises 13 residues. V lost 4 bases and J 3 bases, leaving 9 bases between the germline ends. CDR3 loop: CASSSGGYYGYTF. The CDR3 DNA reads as TGTGCCAGCAGCTCTGGGGGTTACTATGGCTACACCTTC.

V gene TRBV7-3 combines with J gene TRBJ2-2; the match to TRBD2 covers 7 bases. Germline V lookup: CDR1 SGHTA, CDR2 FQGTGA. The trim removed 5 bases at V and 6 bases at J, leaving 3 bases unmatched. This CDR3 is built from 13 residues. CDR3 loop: CASSGEGPGELFF. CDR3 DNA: TGTGCCAGCAGCGGGGAGGGCCCCGGGGAGCTGTTTTTT.

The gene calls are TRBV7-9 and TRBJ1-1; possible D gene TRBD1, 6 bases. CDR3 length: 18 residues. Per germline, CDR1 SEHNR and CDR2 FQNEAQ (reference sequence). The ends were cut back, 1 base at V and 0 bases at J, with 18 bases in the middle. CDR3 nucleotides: TGTGCCAGCAGCTTAGGTAACAGGGCCTATTACATGAACACTGAAGCTTTCTTT. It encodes CASSLGNRAYYMNTEAFF.

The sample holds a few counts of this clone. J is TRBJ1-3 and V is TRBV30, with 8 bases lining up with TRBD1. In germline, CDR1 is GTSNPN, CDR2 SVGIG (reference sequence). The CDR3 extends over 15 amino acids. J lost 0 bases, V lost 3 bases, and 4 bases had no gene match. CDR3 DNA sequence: TGTGCCTGGAGGGCCACAGGGGGCTCTGGAAACACCATATATTTT. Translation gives CAWRATGGSGNTIYF. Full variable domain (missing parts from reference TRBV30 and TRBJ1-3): SQTIHQWPATLVQPVGSPLSLECTVEGTSNPNLYWYRQAAGRGLQLLFYSVGIGQISSEVPQNLSASRPQDRQFILSSKKLLLSDSGFYLCAWRATGGSGNTIYFGEGSWLTVV.

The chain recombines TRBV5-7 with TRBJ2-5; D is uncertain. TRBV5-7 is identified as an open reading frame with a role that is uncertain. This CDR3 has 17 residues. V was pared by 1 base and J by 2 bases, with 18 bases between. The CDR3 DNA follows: TGTGCCAGCAGCTTGCCACCTTTTGAGCAGCGACAAGAGACCCAGTACTTC. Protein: CASSLPPFEQRQETQYF.

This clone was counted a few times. CDR3 bases: TGTGCCAGCAGCTTGGTCTCGGACAGCCAGCATAGCAATCAGCCCCAGCATTTT. Translated, it gives CASSLVSDSQHSNQPQHF. This chain connects TRBV7-9 to TRBJ1-5, with a weak D call TRBD1 (6 bases). Germline lookup yields CDR1 SEHNR and CDR2 FQNEAQ (reference sequence). The CDR3 is 18 amino acids. V was trimmed by 3 bases and J by 0 bases, leaving 18 bases between them.

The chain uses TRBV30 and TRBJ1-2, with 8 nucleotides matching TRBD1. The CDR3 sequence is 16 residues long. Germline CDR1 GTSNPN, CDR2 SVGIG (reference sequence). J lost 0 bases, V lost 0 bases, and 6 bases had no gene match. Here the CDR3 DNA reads TGTGCCTGGAGTGTACTTGGGACAGGAGCTAACTATGGCTACACCTTC. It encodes CAWSVLGTGANYGYTF.

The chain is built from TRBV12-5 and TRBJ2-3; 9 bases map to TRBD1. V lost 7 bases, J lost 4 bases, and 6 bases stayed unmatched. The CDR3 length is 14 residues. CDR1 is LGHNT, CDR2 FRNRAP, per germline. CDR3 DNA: TGTGCTAGTGCCCGGGACAGGGCCGCAGATACGCAGTATTTT. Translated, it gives CASARDRAADTQYF.

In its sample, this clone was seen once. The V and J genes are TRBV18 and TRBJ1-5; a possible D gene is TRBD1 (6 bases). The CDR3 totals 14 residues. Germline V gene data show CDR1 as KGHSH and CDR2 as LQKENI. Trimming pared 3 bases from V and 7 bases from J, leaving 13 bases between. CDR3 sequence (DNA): TGTGCCAGCTCACCCACAGGGATCGGACAGCCCCAGCATTTT. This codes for CASSPTGIGQPQHF. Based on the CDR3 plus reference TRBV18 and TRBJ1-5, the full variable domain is NAGVMQNPRHLVRRRGQEARLRCSPMKGHSHVYWYRQLPEEGLKFMVYLQKENIIDESGMPKERFSAEFPKEGPSILRIQQVVRGDSAAYFCASSPTGIGQPQHFGDGTRLSIL.

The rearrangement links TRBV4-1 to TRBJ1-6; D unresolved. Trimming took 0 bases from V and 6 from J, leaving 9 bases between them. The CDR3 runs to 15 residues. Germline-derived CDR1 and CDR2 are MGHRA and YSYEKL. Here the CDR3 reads CASSQEPAINSPLHF. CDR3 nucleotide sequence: TGCGCCAGCAGCCAAGAGCCAGCAATTAATTCACCCCTCCACTTT.

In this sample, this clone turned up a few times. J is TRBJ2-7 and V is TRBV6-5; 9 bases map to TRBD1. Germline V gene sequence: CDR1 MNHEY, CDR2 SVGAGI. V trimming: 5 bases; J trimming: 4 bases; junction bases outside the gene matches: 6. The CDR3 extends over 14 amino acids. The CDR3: CASSRGTGPYEQYF. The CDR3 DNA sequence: TGTGCCAGCAGTCGCGGGACAGGGCCTTACGAGCAGTACTTC.

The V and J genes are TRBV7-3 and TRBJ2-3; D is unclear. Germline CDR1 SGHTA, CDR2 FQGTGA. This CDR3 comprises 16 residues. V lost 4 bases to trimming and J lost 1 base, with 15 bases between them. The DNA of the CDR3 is TGTGCCAGCAGCTCACCGGACCTTCCTGGCACAGATACGCAGTATTTT. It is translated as CASSSPDLPGTDTQYF.

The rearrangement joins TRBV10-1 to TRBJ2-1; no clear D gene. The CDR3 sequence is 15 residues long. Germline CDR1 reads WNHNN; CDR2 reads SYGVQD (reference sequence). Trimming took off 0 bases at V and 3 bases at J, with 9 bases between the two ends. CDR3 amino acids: CASSESAFGYNEQFF. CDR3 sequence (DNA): TGCGCCAGCAGTGAGTCGGCGTTTGGCTACAATGAGCAGTTCTTC.

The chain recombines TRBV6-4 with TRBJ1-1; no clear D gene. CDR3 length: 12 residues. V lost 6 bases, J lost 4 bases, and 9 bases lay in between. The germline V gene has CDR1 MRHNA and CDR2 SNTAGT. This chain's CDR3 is CASRGFGTEAFF. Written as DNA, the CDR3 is TGTGCCAGCAGAGGATTCGGCACTGAAGCTTTCTTT.

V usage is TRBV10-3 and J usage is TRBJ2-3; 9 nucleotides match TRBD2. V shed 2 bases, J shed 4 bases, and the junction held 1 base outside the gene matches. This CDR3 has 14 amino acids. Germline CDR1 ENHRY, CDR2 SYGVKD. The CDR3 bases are TGTGCCATCAGTGAGGGGACTAGCTCAGATACGCAGTATTTT. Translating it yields CAISEGTSSDTQYF.

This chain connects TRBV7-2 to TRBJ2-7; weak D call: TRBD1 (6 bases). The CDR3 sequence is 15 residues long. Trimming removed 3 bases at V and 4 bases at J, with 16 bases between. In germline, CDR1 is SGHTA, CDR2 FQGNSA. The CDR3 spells CASSLGTGTSYEQYF. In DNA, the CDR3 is TGTGCCAGCAGCTTGGGAACAGGGACATCTTACGAGCAGTACTTC.

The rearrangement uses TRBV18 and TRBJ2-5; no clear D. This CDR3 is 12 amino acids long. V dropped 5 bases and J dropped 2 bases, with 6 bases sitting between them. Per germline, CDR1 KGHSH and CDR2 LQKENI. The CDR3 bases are TGTGCCAGCTCATCAAAACAAGAGACCCAGTACTTC. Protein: CASSSKQETQYF.

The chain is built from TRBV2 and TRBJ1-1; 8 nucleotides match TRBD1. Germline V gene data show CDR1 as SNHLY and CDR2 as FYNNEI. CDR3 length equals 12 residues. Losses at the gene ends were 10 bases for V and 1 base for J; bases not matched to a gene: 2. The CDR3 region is CATGQGNTEAFF. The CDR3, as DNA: TGTGCCACCGGACAGGGGAACACTGAAGCTTTCTTT.

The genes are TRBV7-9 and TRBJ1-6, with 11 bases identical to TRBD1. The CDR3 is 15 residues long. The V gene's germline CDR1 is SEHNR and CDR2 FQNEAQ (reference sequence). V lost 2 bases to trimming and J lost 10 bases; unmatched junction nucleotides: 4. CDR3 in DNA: TGTGCCAGCAGCTTACTTGGACAGGGGGCCTCACCCCTCCACTTT. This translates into CASSLLGQGASPLHF.

CDR3 amino acids: CASSQEWPGTGLYGYTF. In nucleotides, the CDR3 is TGCGCCAGCAGCCAAGAATGGCCCGGGACAGGCCTATATGGCTACACCTTC. The rearrangement links TRBV4-1 to TRBJ1-2, with 8 bases aligning to TRBD1. Germline V CDR1 and CDR2: MGHRA, YSYEKL. The length of the CDR3 is 17 residues. The V gene end was trimmed by 0 bases and the J gene end by 5 bases; junction bases not matched to a gene: 11.

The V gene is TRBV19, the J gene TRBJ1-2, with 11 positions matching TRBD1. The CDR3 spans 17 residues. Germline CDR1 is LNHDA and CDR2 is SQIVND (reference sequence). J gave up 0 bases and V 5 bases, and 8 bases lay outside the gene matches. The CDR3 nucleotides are TGTGCCAGTAGTCCCCGGACAGGGGGCACGGCTAACTATGGCTACACCTTC. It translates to CASSPRTGGTANYGYTF.